This T cell receptor beta chain was profiled in a study of STAT5B mutations in CD4+ large granular lymphocyte leukemia (dated by TCRdb to between 2021 and 2024). Background on the whole study: Among healthy controls, the CDR3 'QG' motif was associated with a particular HLA allele. The study compared the TCRbeta repertoires of patients with CD4+ T-cell large granular lymphocyte leukemia against the TCRbeta repertoires of healthy blood donors. Flow cytometry on FACSCanto II or FACSVerse confirmed that purified fractions exceeded 95% purity among lymphocytes.

Healthy controls were some 40 blood donors whose buffy coats came from the Finnish Red Cross blood service. All TCR-sequenced material derived from peripheral blood: patient blood samples and healthy donor buffy coats. Ficoll-Hypaque gradient centrifugation was used to isolate peripheral blood mononuclear cells. CD4+ cells were purified magnetically from the buffy coats of healthy controls. Genomic DNA was extracted using the Gentra Puregene Cell and Tissue kit, and a Qubit 2.0 fluorometer was used to quantify it. V lost 2 bases and J lost 3 bases; the stretch between them is 15 bases long. The CDR3, cysteine through phenylalanine, is 16 amino acids long. This entry keeps only the CDR3 DNA: 48 bases, framed from base 1. CDR1 and CDR2 are read off the germline V gene as SGDLS and YYNGEE. The immunoSEQ assay at survey resolution was used to sequence TCRbeta rearrangements from genomic DNA. As for how the authors treated the data: A lowest detectable productive clonotype frequency of 2.59 x 10-5 was observed in the TCR sequencing data. Only productive TCRbeta rearrangements, defined as complete and in-frame sequences, were included in the analyses. Clonality for each sample was calculated as Simpson clonality in the immunoSEQ Analyzer version 3.0. Clones were binned by frequency as very rare, small, medium, large (1-20%) or hyperexpanded (>20%). OLGA 1.2.3 estimated generation probabilities, VDJtools produced V-gene circos plots, VDJdb was queried for specificities, and GLIPH identified CDR3 motifs. In its TCRdb copy, this immuneACCESS table keeps in-frame sequences only and misses some clones. Where compared with another copy, unresolved V genes explain less than half of these, and the others have no known cause. V, J and clone size were drawn from that table, and D and trimming were deduced from the DNA. The sample has around 35,000 clones on record, around nine tenths of them singletons. Around 3.5% of the sample lies in the top ten.

Points on this clone: Its antigen is unknown. No much larger clonotype is one base removed from it; base qualities were not supplied.

Study-level results and caveats: CD4-sorted patient repertoires appeared more clonal than healthy CD4+ repertoires, and this difference persisted after removing the putative leukemic clones. TRBV06-family usage was enriched among the top patient clones (8/27) compared with healthy controls (2/35). The data were not HLA-matched, and the relatively small sample size could explain the higher clonality seen in CD4+ compared with CD8+ T-LGLL. Each patient's main leukemic clonotypes were private, but roughly a quarter of these clonotypes showed up at low frequency in the non-leukemic repertoires of other patients.

The chain uses TRBV9 and TRBJ1-3, with TRBD1 perhaps the D gene, on 5 matching bases. This receptor was taken from a human donor in good health. Sample: CD4+ T cells from blood buffy coats. Here is the DNA: TGTGCCAGCAGCGTCTCGTCCAGGGTGAATGGAAACACCATATATTTT. This sequence encodes CASSVSSRVNGNTIYF.